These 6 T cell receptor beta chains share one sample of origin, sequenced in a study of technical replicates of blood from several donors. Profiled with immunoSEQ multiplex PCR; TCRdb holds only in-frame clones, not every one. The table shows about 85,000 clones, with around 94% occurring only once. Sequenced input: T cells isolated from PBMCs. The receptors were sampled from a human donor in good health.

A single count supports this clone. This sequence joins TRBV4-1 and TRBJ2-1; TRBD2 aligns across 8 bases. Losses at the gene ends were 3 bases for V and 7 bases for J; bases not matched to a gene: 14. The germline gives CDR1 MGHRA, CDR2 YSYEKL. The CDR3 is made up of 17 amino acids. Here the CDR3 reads CASSQREIRLAINEQFF. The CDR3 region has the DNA TGCGCCAGCAGCCAGAGGGAGATCCGACTAGCGATAAATGAGCAGTTCTTC.

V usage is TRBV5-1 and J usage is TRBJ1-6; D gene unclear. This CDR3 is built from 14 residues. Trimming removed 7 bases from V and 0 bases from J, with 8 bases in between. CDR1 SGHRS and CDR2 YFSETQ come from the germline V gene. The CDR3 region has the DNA TGCGCCAGCCGACAACCCTCCTATAATTCACCCCTCCACTTT. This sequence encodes CASRQPSYNSPLHF.

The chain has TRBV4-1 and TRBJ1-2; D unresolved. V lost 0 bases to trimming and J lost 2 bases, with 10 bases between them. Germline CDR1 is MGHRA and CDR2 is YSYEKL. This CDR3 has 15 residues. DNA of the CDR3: TGCGCCAGCAGCCAAGAGTCGACTGTCAACTATGGCTACACCTTC. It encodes CASSQESTVNYGYTF.

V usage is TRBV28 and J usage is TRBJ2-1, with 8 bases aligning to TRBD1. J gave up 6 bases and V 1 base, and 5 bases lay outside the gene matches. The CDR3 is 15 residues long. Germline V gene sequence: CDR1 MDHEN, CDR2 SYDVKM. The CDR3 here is CASSLFVTGGNEQFF. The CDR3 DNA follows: TGTGCCAGCAGTTTATTTGTCACAGGGGGCAATGAGCAGTTCTTC.

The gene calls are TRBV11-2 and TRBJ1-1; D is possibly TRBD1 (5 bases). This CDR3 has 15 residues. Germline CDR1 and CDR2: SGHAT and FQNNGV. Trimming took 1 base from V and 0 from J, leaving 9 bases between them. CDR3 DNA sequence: TGTGCCAGCAGCTTAGCAGACAGCTTGAACACTGAAGCTTTCTTT. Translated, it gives CASSLADSLNTEAFF. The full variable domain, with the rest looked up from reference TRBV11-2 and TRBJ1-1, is EAGVAQSPRYKIIEKRQSVAFWCNPISGHATLYWYQQILGQGPKLLIQFQNNGVVDDSQLPKDRFSAERLKGVDSTLKIQPAKLEDSAVYLCASSLADSLNTEAFFGQGTRLTVV.

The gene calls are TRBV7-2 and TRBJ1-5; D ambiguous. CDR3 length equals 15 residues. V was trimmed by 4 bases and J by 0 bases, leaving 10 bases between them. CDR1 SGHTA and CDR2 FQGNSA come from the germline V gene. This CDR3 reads CASSSWTTSNQPQHF. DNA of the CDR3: TGTGCCAGCAGCTCTTGGACTACTAGCAATCAGCCCCAGCATTTT.